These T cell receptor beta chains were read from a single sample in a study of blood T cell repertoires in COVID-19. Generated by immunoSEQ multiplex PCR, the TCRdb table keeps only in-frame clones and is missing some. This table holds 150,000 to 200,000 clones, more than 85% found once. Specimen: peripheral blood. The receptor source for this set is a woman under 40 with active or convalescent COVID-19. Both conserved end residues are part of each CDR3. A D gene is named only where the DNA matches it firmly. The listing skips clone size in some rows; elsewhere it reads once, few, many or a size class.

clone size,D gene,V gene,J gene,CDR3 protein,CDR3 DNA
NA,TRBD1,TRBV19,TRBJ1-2,CASSIPDRVSYGYTF,TGTGCCAGTAGTATCCCTGACAGGGTTAGCTATGGCTACACCTTC
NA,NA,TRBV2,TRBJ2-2,CASSEGSLARRANTGELFF,TGTGCCAGCAGTGAAGGAAGTCTAGCGAGAAGGGCGAACACCGGGGAGCTGTTTTTT
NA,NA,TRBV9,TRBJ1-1,CASSQTVGMNTEAFF,TGTGCCAGCAGCCAGACCGTCGGGATGAACACTGAAGCTTTCTTT
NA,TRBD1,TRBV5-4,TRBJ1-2,CASSSTGNYGYTF,TGTGCCAGCAGCTCGACAGGGAACTATGGCTACACCTTC
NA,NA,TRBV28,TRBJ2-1,CASSAVAEYNEQFF,TGTGCCAGCTCCGCGGTGGCGGAGTACAATGAGCAGTTCTTC
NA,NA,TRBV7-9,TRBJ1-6,CASSSGSTPLHF,TGTGCCAGCAGCTCAGGGTCTACACCCCTCCACTTT
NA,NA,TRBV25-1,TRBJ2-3,CASSESADTQYF,TGTGCCAGCAGTGAATCCGCAGATACGCAGTATTTT
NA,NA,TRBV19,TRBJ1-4,CASSLWTYNEKLFF,TGTGCCAGTAGTCTTTGGACATATAATGAAAAACTGTTTTTT
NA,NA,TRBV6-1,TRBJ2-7,CASSEAGGGFYEQYF,TGTGCCAGCAGTGAAGCAGGTGGCGGGTTCTACGAGCAGTACTTC
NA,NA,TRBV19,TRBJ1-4,CASRGRDTTNEKLFF,TGTGCCAGTCGGGGAAGGGACACAACTAATGAAAAACTGTTTTTT
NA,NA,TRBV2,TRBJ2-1,CASREQGKRHNEQFF,TGTGCCAGCAGGGAACAGGGTAAGAGACACAATGAGCAGTTCTTC
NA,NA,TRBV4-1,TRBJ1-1,CASSQVEGVGTEAFF,TGCGCCAGCAGCCAAGTTGAGGGGGTTGGCACTGAAGCTTTCTTT
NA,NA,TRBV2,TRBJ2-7,CASSEESAGEQYF,TGTGCCAGCAGTGAAGAGTCAGCCGGGGAGCAGTACTTC
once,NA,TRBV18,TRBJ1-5,CASSRGNSNQPQHF,TGTGCCAGCTCAAGGGGCAATAGCAATCAGCCCCAGCATTTT
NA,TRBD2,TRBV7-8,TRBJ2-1,CASSSLAGGTNEQFF,TGTGCCAGCAGCTCTCTAGCGGGGGGTACCAATGAGCAGTTCTTC
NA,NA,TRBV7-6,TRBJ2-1,CASSLYRGEAYNEQFF,TGTGCCAGCAGCTTGTATCGCGGGGAGGCGTACAATGAGCAGTTCTTC
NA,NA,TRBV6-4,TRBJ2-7,CASSDSCAKPPYEQYF,TGTGCCAGCAGTGACTCGTGTGCTAAACCACCCTACGAGCAGTACTTC
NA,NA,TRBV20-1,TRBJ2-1,CSARAGWAEFF,TGCAGTGCTAGAGCCGGTTGGGCAGAGTTCTTC
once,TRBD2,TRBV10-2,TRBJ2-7,CASSEALAGANEQYF,TGCGCCAGCAGTGAGGCGCTAGCGGGAGCGAACGAGCAGTACTTC
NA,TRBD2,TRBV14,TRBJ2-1,CASSQEDRLAGGPNEQFF,TGTGCCAGCAGCCAAGAAGATCGGCTAGCGGGAGGCCCAAATGAGCAGTTCTTC
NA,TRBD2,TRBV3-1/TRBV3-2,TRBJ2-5,CASSRTSGMGLETQYF,TGTGCCAGCAGCCGGACTAGCGGGATGGGTTTGGAGACCCAGTACTTC
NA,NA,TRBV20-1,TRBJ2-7,CSAREQGEQYF,TGCAGTGCTAGAGAGCAGGGCGAGCAGTACTTC
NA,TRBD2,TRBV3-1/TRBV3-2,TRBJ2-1,CASSRGHPGLAGAYNEQFF,TGTGCCAGCAGCCGCGGACACCCGGGACTAGCGGGGGCGTACAATGAGCAGTTCTTC
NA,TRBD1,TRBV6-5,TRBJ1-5,CASSYSQGASQHF,TGTGCCAGCAGTTACTCCCAGGGGGCGTCCCAGCATTTT
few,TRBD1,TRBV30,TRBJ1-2,CAWSPTGTGDRGYTF,TGTGCCTGGAGTCCCACCGGGACAGGAGATAGAGGCTACACCTTC
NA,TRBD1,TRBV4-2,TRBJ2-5,CASSQAWRTGQETQYF,TGTGCCAGCAGCCAAGCTTGGAGGACAGGTCAAGAGACCCAGTACTTC
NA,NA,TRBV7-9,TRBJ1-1,CASSLGSTSKAFF,TGTGCCAGCAGCTTAGGCTCTACCTCGAAAGCTTTCTTT
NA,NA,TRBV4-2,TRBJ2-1,CASSSVGHNEQFF,TGTGCCAGCAGCTCAGTTGGCCACAATGAGCAGTTCTTC
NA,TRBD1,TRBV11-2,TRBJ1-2,CASSLGGDRTYGYTF,TGTGCCAGCAGCTTAGGAGGGGACAGAACCTATGGCTACACCTTC
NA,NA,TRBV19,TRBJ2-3,CASRTRGDTQYF,TGTGCCAGTAGAACCAGAGGGGATACGCAGTATTTT
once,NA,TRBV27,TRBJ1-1,CASRRRGNTEAFF,TGTGCCAGCAGGAGACGGGGGAACACTGAAGCTTTCTTT
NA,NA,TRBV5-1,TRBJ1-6,CASSLVQNLPNSPLHF,TGCGCCAGCAGCTTGGTTCAAAACCTACCTAATTCACCCCTCCACTTT
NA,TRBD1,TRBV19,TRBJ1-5,CASSSGTVGNQPQHF,TGTGCCAGTAGTAGTGGGACAGTAGGGAATCAGCCCCAGCATTTT
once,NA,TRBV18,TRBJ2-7,CASSPPGGYEQYF,TGTGCCAGCTCACCACCAGGCGGCTACGAGCAGTACTTC
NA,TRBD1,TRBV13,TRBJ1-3,CASSFTGGAGNTIYF,TGTGCCAGCAGCTTCACAGGGGGCGCTGGAAACACCATATATTTT
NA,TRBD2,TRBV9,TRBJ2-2,CASSSGGAGELFF,TGTGCCAGCAGTTCGGGGGGAGCCGGGGAGCTGTTTTTT
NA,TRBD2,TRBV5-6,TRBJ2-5,CASSLPSGRQETQYF,TGTGCCAGCAGCTTGCCTAGCGGGAGACAAGAGACCCAGTACTTC
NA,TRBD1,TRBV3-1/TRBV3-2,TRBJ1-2,CASSQVDRGLYGYTF,TGTGCCAGCAGCCAAGTGGACAGGGGGCTCTATGGCTACACCTTC
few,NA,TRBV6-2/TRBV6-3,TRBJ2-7,CASSYVQGNEQYF,TGTGCCAGCAGTTACGTTCAGGGGAACGAGCAGTACTTC
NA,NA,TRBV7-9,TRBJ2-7,CASSLASVYEQYF,TGTGCCAGCAGCTTAGCATCTGTCTACGAGCAGTACTTC
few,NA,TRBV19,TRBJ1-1,CASSMGGYTEAFF,TGTGCCAGTAGTATGGGGGGATATACTGAAGCTTTCTTT
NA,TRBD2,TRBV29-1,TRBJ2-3,CSVGGAGGADTQYF,TGCAGCGTTGGGGGAGCGGGAGGAGCAGATACGCAGTATTTT
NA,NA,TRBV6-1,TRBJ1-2,CASSEWAEYYGYTF,TGTGCCAGCAGTGAATGGGCTGAGTACTATGGCTACACCTTC
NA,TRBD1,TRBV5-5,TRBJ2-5,CASSEPGGAETQYF,TGTGCCAGCAGCGAACCAGGGGGCGCGGAGACCCAGTACTTC
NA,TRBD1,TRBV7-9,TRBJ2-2,CASSLTGGRELFF,TGTGCCAGCAGCTTAACAGGGGGCAGGGAGCTGTTTTTT
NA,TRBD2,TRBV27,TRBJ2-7,CASSLIAGPYEQYF,TGTGCCAGCAGTTTAATAGCGGGCCCCTACGAGCAGTACTTC
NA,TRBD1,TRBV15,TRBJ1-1,CATSSTGGMTEAFF,TGTGCCACCAGCTCAACAGGGGGCATGACTGAAGCTTTCTTT
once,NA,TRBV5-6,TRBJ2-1,CASSSEWNEQFF,TGTGCCAGCAGCAGTGAGTGGAATGAGCAGTTCTTC